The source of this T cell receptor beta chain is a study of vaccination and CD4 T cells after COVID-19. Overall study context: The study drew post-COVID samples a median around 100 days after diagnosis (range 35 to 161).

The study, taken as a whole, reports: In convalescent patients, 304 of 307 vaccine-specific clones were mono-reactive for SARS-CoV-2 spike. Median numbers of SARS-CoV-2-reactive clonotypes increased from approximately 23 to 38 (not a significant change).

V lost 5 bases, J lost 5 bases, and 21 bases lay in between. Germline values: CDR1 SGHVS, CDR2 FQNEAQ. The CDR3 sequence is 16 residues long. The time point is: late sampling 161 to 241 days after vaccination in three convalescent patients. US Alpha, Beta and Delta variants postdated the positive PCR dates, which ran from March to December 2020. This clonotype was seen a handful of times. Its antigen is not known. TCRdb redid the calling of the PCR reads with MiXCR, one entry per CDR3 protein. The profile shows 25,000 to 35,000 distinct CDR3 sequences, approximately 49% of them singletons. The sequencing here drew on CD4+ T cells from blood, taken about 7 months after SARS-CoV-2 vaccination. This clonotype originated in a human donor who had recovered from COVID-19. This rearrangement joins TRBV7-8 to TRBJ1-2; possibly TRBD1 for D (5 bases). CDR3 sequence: CASSPGGKAGGYGYTF. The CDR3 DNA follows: TGTGCCAGCAGCCCGGGCGGGAAGGCCGGGGGTTATGGCTACACCTTC.